The sample holds a few counts of the clone carrying this T cell receptor beta chain. Primers used in a second PCR of roughly 6 to 12 cycles were a sample-barcoded 5' primer and a J-beta primer mix. Each CDR3 protein gets one entry after TCRdb re-called the 5' RACE reads with MiXCR. The sample consists of 1.5 million or so distinct CDR3 sequences, about 42% of them appearing once. The source of the sample is a study of blood T cells in healthy people across ages. CDR3 length: 11 amino acids. Germline V lookup: CDR1 SGHTA, CDR2 FQGNSA. The ends were cut back, 3 bases at V and 12 bases at J, with 9 bases in the middle.

The V gene is TRBV7-2, the J gene TRBJ2-1; D is unresolved. The receptor was derived from a young woman in good health. Sequencing input: blood. DNA for the CDR3: TGTGCCAGCAGCTTGGCGTTGGGGCAGTTCTTC. Its translation is CASSLALGQFF. Supplemented by reference TRBV7-2 and TRBJ2-1, the full variable domain reads GAGVSQSPSNKVTEKGKDVELRCDPISGHTALYWYRQSLGQGLEFLIYFQGNSAPDKSGLPSDRFSAERTGGSVSTLTIQRTQQEDSAVYLCASSLALGQFFGPGTRLTVL.